This is a list of T cell receptor beta chains from one sample in a study of blood T cell repertoires in COVID-19. Clones were read by immunoSEQ multiplex PCR, and TCRdb kept only the in-frame ones, dropping some. The sample holds a few hundred thousand clones, roughly 90% seen once. Sequenced: PBMCs or T cells enriched from blood (not recorded which). These receptors were obtained from a woman aged 40 to 50 who had been exposed to COVID-19. The CDR3 runs from the conserved cysteine through the conserved F or W. Each record gives: D gene, J gene, V gene, CDR3 DNA, CDR3 protein. A D gene is named only where the DNA matches it firmly.

>TRBD2|TRBJ2-5|TRBV2
TGTGCCAGCAGCCTAGCGGGGAGCCAAGAGACCCAGTACTTC
CASSLAGSQETQYF
>TRBD1|TRBJ2-3|TRBV5-1
TGCGCCAGCAGCCGTACCAATACAGGGGGCGGACCAGATACGCAGTATTTT
CASSRTNTGGGPDTQYF
>TRBD1|TRBJ1-2|TRBV7-9
TGTGCCAGCAGCGACCTTACAGGGGGCTACGGCTACACCTTC
CASSDLTGGYGYTF
>TRBD1|TRBJ1-1|TRBV14
TGTGCCAGCAGCCAAGGGACAGGGATTCTGAACACTGAAGCTTTCTTT
CASSQGTGILNTEAFF
>-|TRBJ1-2|TRBV5-3
TGTGCCAGAAGACCCCAGGGTAATGGCTACACCTTC
CARRPQGNGYTF
>TRBD1|TRBJ2-1|TRBV25-1
TGTGCCAGCAGTGACCCCACGGACAGGGACAATGAGCAGTTCTTC
CASSDPTDRDNEQFF
>TRBD1|TRBJ2-2|TRBV30
TGTGCCTGGTCCGGACAGGCTAACACCGGGGAGCTGTTTTTT
CAWSGQANTGELFF
>TRBD1|TRBJ1-1|TRBV5-1
TGCGCCAGCAGCATTACGACAGGGAACGCTGAAGCTTTCTTT
CASSITTGNAEAFF
>-|TRBJ1-3|TRBV30
TGTGCCTGGGAGCGCTCTAACTCTGGAAACACCATATATTTT
CAWERSNSGNTIYF
>-|TRBJ1-2|TRBV29-1
TGCGCGGGAGGGAGACAGTCCTATGGCTACACCTTC
CAGGRQSYGYTF
>TRBD2|TRBJ2-3|TRBV7-2
TGTGCCAGCAGCCAGTGGACTAGCGGCACAGATACGCAGTATTTT
CASSQWTSGTDTQYF
>-|TRBJ1-1|TRBV2
TGTGCCAGCGTCTTACGCAGGGGTCAGCGGAACACTGAAGCTTTCTTT
CASVLRRGQRNTEAFF
>-|TRBJ2-7|TRBV5-8
TGTGCCAGCAGCTTGGGGGGTGGAGGGAGAAGTTACGAGCAGTACTTC
CASSLGGGGRSYEQYF
>TRBD1|TRBJ2-5|TRBV5-1
TGCGCCAGCAGCCCGGGACAGCAAGAGACCCAGTACTTC
CASSPGQQETQYF
>-|TRBJ1-2|TRBV9
TGTGCCAGCAGCCCCGCCGGGGGGAACTATGGCTACACCTTC
CASSPAGGNYGYTF
>TRBD2|TRBJ2-7|TRBV20-1
TGCAGTGCTAGTCTCCTAGCGGGAGCGGGTGAGCAGTACTTC
CSASLLAGAGEQYF
>TRBD1|TRBJ1-1|TRBV30
TGTGCCTGGAAGACAGGGGGCGGGAACACTGAAGCTTTCTTT
CAWKTGGGNTEAFF
>TRBD1|TRBJ1-1|TRBV9
TGTGCCAGCAGGGAGTGGGGGACAGTAAACACTGAAGCTTTCTTT
CASREWGTVNTEAFF
>-|TRBJ1-2|TRBV5-1
TGCGCCAGCAGCCTCGGGGGGCGCGGTTATGGCTACACCTTC
CASSLGGRGYGYTF
>TRBD1|TRBJ1-2|TRBV7-2
TGTGCCAGCCGTGAGGGACAGGGGTTGCGGGGGAACTATGGCTACACCTTC
CASREGQGLRGNYGYTF
>TRBD1|TRBJ1-2|TRBV9
TGTGCCAGCAGCGTATTGACAGGGGATTATGGCTACACCTTC
CASSVLTGDYGYTF
>TRBD2|TRBJ2-7|TRBV7-2
TGTGCCAGCAGCTCACTAGCGGGGGGAACCTACGAGCAGTACTTC
CASSSLAGGTYEQYF